A single T cell receptor (beta chain) is shown here with its context. Its antigen remains unknown. The data were produced by immunoSEQ multiplex PCR, yet TCRdb's version contains in-frame clones alone and is incomplete. This sample has some 15,000 clones; about two thirds occur once, and the top ten carry 12%. The source of the sample is a study of T cell clonotyping in hematopoietic cell transplantation. Broader study findings: Pathologically expanded recipient clonotypes increased progressively from day 30 to day 180 as diversity fell. At the given depth, recipient repertoires were over 95% de novo clonotypes. Broader posttransplant TCR repertoire diversity was predicted by graft donor and pretransplant recipient Inverse Simpson Index values.

Samples: about 28 days before transplant, then days 30, 100 and 180 after. Germline loops: CDR1 MGHDK, CDR2 SYGVNS. There are 18 residues in the CDR3. V shed 4 bases and J shed 4 bases, with 25 bases lying between them. V and J are TRBV25-1 and TRBJ1-1; D is possibly TRBD1 (6 bases). This specimen consisted of PBMCs, obtained 30 days after allogeneic stem cell transplant. The clonotype comes from a male patient aged 45-59 years who had an allogeneic stem cell transplant from an unrelated donor, so T cells may come from the graft donor. Some clones in this sample may be carry-over from other donors' samples. The CDR3: CASSGLLTADSIGTEAFF. CDR3 in DNA: TGTGCCAGCAGTGGCCTCTTGACTGCGGACAGTATTGGCACTGAAGCTTTCTTT.